This TCR beta chain was retrieved from a study of blood T cell repertoires in COVID-19. Sequencing used immunoSEQ multiplex PCR; TCRdb keeps in-frame clones, though not all of them. The sample gives approximately 110,000 clones, less than 85% of which show up once; around a fifth is in the top ten. J gave up 7 bases and V 6 bases, and 10 bases lay outside the gene matches. Germline V lookup: CDR1 SGHTA, CDR2 FQGNSA. The CDR3 totals 15 residues. The gene calls are TRBV7-2 and TRBJ2-1; 9 nucleotides agree with TRBD1. Material for sequencing was peripheral blood. The TCR sequence derives from a man between 65 and 85 years old with active or convalescent COVID-19. The CDR3 DNA sequence: TGTGCCAGCAGTCTCCCCGGGACAGGGTGGAATGAGCAGTTCTTC. As protein: CASSLPGTGWNEQFF.